This is a list of T cell receptor beta chains from one sample in a study of T cell repertoires in cytomegalovirus infection. TCRdb re-derived calls from the reads in MiXCR, one entry per CDR3 protein. Here the sample spans 200,000 to 250,000 distinct CDR3 sequences, around 6.4% being singletons. Source material: PBMCs. Source of these receptors: a human donor in good health (CMV status not recorded). Some clones in this sample may be carry-over from other donors' samples. Each CDR3 is given with its conserved first and last residue. Size is stated for part of the rows, as once, few or many counts, or as a class when the clone is expanded.

V gene	J gene	clone size	CDR3 length	CDR3 protein
TRBV19	TRBJ1-5	many	15	CASSSRLWGNQPQHF
TRBV4-3	TRBJ1-4	NA	15	CASSPTGGGNEKLFF
TRBV4-3	TRBJ2-3	many	17	CASSQEAPAAGSHTQYF
TRBV2	TRBJ1-1	NA	14	CASSAPPGNTEAFF
TRBV29-1	TRBJ2-7	few	16	CSVEDRGTGVSYEQYF
TRBV7-2	TRBJ1-5	many	15	CASSLSPRGNQPQHF
TRBV5-1	TRBJ2-7	many	15	CASSSRDRGGNEQYF
TRBV19	TRBJ1-4	many	17	CASRYPGGFGTNEKLFF
TRBV7-9	TRBJ1-5	many	16	CASSLVDSSFNQPQHF
TRBV7-9	TRBJ1-1	many	14	CASSPDREVTEAFF
TRBV20-1	TRBJ2-7	many	15	CSAIGLGDTNYEQYF
TRBV20-1	TRBJ1-1	many	14	CSARVGGGRTEAFF
TRBV14	TRBJ2-5	many	13	CASSQTRAETQYF
TRBV20-1	TRBJ1-2	many	15	CSARDLTAANYGYTF
TRBV20-1	TRBJ1-4	many	11	CSAAQGLALFF
TRBV7-2	TRBJ1-6	many	20	CASSLTPGQGAGSYNSPLHF
TRBV20-1	TRBJ2-3	many	14	CSATPSGAADTQYF
TRBV7-2	TRBJ2-7	many	16	CASSLAGGSSSYEQYF
TRBV5-1	TRBJ2-6	few	16	CASSLMTGAGANVLTF
TRBV6-1	TRBJ2-3	many	16	CASSSHQGVSTDTQYF
TRBV7-9	TRBJ2-1	few	15	CASSSTSGAYNEQFF
TRBV2	TRBJ1-2	many	14	CASSEGRRNYGYTF
TRBV6-4	TRBJ2-1	many	17	CASSFGGQSSSYNEQFF
TRBV29-1	TRBJ1-1	few	11	CSVGAGAEAFF
TRBV20-1	TRBJ1-5	many	15	CSAREPVESNQPQHF
TRBV7-2	TRBJ1-2	many	13	CASSLPPGRGYTF
TRBV9	TRBJ1-5	NA	14	CASSEGGSNQPQHF
TRBV7-2	TRBJ2-7	many	15	CASSPQRSSAYEQYF
TRBV25-1	TRBJ1-1	many	14	CASSEPGPDTEAFF
TRBV4-1	TRBJ2-3	many	17	CASSQGPDYGGTDTQYF
TRBV4-3	TRBJ1-6	many	13	CASSQDQGSPLHF
TRBV6-6	TRBJ2-1	few	14	CASSMTGSYNEQFF
TRBV2	TRBJ2-6	many	15	CASSEVGTGANVLTF
TRBV7-2	TRBJ2-7	many	14	CASSLADITYEQYF
TRBV19	TRBJ2-2	few	16	CASRYNKGGVPGELFF
TRBV6-2/TRBV6-3	TRBJ2-5	many	13	CASSYRGLQTQYF
TRBV5-1	TRBJ2-7	many	14	CASSLETLSYEQYF
TRBV7-2	TRBJ2-3	many	16	CASSPWTGVKEDTQYF
TRBV28	TRBJ2-6	many	17	CASSFDLRGQGANVLTF
TRBV7-9	TRBJ2-7	many	13	CASSFGPSNEQYF
TRBV7-2	TRBJ1-2	many	14	CASSLSGSNYGYTF
TRBV7-9	TRBJ1-4	many	13	CASSAGQGEKLFF
TRBV7-4	TRBJ1-5	many	13	CASSLGGEQPQHF
TRBV6-2/TRBV6-3	TRBJ1-5	many	17	CASSYRGQGYSNQPQHF
TRBV20-1	TRBJ2-1	many	14	CSAMTSGAYNEQFF
TRBV27	TRBJ1-1	many	15	CASSGGQGMNTEAFF
TRBV19	TRBJ1-1	many	14	CASIGQDLNTEAFF
TRBV29-1	TRBJ2-3	few	12	CSVDYSTDTQYF
TRBV7-8	TRBJ2-3	many	15	CASSLAGTLADTQYF
TRBV2	TRBJ1-1	many	12	CATSRVPTEAFF
TRBV30	TRBJ1-1	few	15	CAWRGWGAMNTEAFF
TRBV12-3/TRBV12-4	TRBJ1-5	many	17	CASGGYLQGRGNQPQHF
TRBV20-1	TRBJ2-1	many	14	CSARRGGTYNEQFF
TRBV6-2/TRBV6-3	TRBJ2-5	many	13	CASTPVLAGTQYF
TRBV5-6	TRBJ2-2	many	16	CASSSAVQGNTGELFF
TRBV15	TRBJ2-2	many	18	CATSRDLLSGDNTGELFF